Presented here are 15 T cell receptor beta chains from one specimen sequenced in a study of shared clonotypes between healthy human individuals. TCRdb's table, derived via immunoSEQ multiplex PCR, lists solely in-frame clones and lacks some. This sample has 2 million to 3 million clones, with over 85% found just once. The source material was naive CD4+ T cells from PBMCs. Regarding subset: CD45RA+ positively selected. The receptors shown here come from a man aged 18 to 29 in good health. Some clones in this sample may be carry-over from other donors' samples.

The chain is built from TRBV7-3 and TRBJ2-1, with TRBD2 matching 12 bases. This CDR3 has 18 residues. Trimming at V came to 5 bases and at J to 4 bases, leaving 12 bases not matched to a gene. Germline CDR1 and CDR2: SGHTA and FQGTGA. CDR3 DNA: TGTGCCAGCAGCAATCAAAAGATCGGACTAGCGGGATACAATGAGCAGTTCTTC. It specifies CASSNQKIGLAGYNEQFF.

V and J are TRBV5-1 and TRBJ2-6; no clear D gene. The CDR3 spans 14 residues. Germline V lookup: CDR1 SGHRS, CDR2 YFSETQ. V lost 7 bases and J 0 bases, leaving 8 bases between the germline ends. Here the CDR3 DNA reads TGCGCCAGCGATTATGGCTCTGGGGCCAACGTCCTGACTTTC. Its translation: CASDYGSGANVLTF.

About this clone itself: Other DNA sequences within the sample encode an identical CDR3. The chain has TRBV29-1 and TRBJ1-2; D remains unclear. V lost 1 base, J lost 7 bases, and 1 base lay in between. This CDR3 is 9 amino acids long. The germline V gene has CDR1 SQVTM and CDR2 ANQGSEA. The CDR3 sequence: CSVEGGYTF. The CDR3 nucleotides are TGCAGCGTTGAAGGTGGCTACACCTTC.

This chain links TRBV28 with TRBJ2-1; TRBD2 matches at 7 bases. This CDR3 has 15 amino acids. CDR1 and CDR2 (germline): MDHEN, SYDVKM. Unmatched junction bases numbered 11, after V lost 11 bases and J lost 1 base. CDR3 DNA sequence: TGTGCCTCCTACCGGGGCGGGAGTTCCTACAATGAGCAGTTCTTC. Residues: CASYRGGSSYNEQFF.

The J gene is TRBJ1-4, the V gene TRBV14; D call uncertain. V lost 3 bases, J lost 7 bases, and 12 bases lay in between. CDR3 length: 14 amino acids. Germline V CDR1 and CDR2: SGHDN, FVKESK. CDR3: CASSHPGPGEKLFF. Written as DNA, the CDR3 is TGTGCCAGCAGCCACCCCGGGCCGGGTGAAAAACTGTTTTTT. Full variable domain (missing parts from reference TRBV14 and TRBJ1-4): EAGVTQFPSHSVIEKGQTVTLRCDPISGHDNLYWYRRVMGKEIKFLLHFVKESKQDESGMPNNRFLAERTGGTYSTLKVQPAELEDSGVYFCASSHPGPGEKLFFGSGTQLSVL.

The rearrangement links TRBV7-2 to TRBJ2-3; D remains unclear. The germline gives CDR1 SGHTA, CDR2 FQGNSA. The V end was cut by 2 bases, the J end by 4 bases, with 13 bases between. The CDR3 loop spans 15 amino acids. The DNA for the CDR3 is TGTGCCAGCAGCTTAAGGTCTATGGTCCCAGATACGCAGTATTTT. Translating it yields CASSLRSMVPDTQYF.

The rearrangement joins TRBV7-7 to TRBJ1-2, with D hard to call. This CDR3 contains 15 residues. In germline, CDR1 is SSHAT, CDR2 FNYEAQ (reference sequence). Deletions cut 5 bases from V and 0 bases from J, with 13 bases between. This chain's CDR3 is CASSPTKRPNYGYTF. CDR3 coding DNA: TGTGCCAGCAGCCCTACAAAGCGCCCTAACTATGGCTACACCTTC.

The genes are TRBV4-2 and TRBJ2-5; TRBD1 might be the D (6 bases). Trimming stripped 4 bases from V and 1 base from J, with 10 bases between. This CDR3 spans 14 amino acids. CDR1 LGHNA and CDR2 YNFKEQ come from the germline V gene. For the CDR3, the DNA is TGTGCCAGCAGCCTCCGGGACATCCAAGAGACCCAGTACTTC. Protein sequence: CASSLRDIQETQYF.

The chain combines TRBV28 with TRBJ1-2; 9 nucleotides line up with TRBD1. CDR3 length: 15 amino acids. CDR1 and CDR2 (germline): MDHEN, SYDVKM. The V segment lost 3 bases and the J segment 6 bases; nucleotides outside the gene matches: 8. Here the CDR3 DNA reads TGTGCCAGCAGTTTCGGGACAGGGAATCAGGATGGCTACACCTTC. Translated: CASSFGTGNQDGYTF.

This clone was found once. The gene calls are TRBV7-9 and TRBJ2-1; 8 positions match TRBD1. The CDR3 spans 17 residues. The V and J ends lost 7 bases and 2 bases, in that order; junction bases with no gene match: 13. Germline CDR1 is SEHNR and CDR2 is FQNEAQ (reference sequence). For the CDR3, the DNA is TGTGCCAGCATGACCGCCGTTAACAGGGGGGCCTACAATGAGCAGTTCTTC. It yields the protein CASMTAVNRGAYNEQFF.

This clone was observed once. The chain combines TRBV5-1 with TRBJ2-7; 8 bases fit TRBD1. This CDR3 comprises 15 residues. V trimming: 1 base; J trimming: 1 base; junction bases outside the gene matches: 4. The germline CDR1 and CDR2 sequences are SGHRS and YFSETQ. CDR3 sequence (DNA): TGCGCCAGCAGCTTGCCAGGACAGGGATCCTACGAGCAGTACTTC. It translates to CASSLPGQGSYEQYF.

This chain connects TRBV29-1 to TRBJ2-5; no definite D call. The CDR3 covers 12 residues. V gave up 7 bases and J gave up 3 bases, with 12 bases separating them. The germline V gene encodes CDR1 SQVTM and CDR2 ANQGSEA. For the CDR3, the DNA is TGCAGCGCTACCGGCTTAAAAGAGACCCAGTACTTC. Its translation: CSATGLKETQYF.

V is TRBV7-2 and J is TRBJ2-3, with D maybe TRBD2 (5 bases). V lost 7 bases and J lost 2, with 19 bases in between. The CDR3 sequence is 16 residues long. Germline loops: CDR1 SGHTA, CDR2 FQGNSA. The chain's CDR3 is CASNRRSGGLTDTQYF. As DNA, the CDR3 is TGTGCCAGCAACCGCCGAAGCGGAGGCCTCACAGATACGCAGTATTTT.

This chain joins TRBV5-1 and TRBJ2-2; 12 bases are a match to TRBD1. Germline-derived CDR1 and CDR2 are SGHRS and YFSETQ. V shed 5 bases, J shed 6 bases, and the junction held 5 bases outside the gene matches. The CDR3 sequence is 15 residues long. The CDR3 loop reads CASRPGTGGAGELFF. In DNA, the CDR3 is TGCGCCAGCAGACCCGGGACAGGGGGCGCCGGGGAGCTGTTTTTT.

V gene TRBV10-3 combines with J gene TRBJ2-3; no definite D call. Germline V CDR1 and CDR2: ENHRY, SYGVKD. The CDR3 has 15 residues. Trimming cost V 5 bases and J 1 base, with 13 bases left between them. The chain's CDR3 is CAISPGVARTDTQYF. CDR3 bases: TGTGCCATCAGTCCGGGCGTAGCCCGCACAGATACGCAGTATTTT.